A single sample gave rise to the 27 T cell receptor beta chains below, sequenced in a study of regulatory T cells in long-lasting Graves disease. Described time point: persistent/refractory GD, antithyroid drugs over 5 years with positive TRAb. Scientists built the TCR library using RNA that was extracted from PBMCs. TCR beta libraries were built with iRepertoire HTBI primers and Arm-PCR of CDR3 regions. Each CDR3 protein is one row after TCRdb ran MiXCR on the multiplex PCR reads. The repertoire consists of over 450,000 distinct CDR3 sequences, with around a fifth occurring once and the leading ten covering over 6%. Here the sequenced sample was peripheral blood mononuclear cells (PBMCs), taken when the disease was refractory, from a patient treated with antithyroid drugs. Receptors were obtained from a female donor with Graves disease.

This chain links TRBV9 with TRBJ2-7; 9 nucleotides line up with TRBD1. The germline V gene has CDR1 SGDLS and CDR2 YYNGEE. The CDR3 covers 14 residues. V trimming: 3 bases; J trimming: 3 bases; junction bases outside the gene matches: 4. CDR3 sequence reads: CASSAQDRGYEQYF. The CDR3 nucleotides are TGTGCCAGCAGCGCCCAGGACAGGGGCTACGAGCAGTACTTC. Based on the CDR3 plus reference TRBV9 and TRBJ2-7, the full variable domain is DSGVTQTPKHLITATGQRVTLRCSPRSGDLSVYWYQQSLDQGLQFLIQYYNGEERAKGNILERFSAQQFPDLHSELNLSSLELGDSALYFCASSAQDRGYEQYFGPGTRLTVT.

This clonotype was picked up a small number of times. J is TRBJ1-1 and V is TRBV14; possibly TRBD1 for D (6 bases). Germline V CDR1 and CDR2: SGHDN, FVKESK. The CDR3 has 13 amino acids. The V end lost 6 bases, the J end lost 6 bases, and 14 bases lay between the germline ends. CDR3 DNA sequence: TGTGCCAGCAGTAACAGGGTAGTCGCTGAAGCTTTCTTT. Protein sequence: CASSNRVVAEAFF.

The chain links TRBV6-5 to TRBJ2-3; D gene unclear. Trimming stripped 0 bases from V and 2 bases from J, with 12 bases between. The CDR3 length is 16 residues. CDR1 MNHEY and CDR2 SVGAGI come from the germline V gene. CDR3 region: CASSYSYILLTDTQYF. The CDR3 nucleotides read TGTGCCAGCAGTTACTCGTACATCCTCCTCACAGATACGCAGTATTTT.

In this sample, this clonotype turned up many times. The chain uses TRBV28 and TRBJ2-6; 9 nucleotides agree with TRBD1. CDR1 and CDR2 from the germline V gene are MDHEN and SYDVKM. V was pared by 4 bases and J by 6 bases, with 16 bases of the junction left unmatched. CDR3 length: 19 amino acids. The CDR3 region has the DNA TGTGCCAGCAGTTGGACAGGGGATCCCTTCTCTGGTGTGGCCAACGTCCTGACTTTC. Protein sequence: CASSWTGDPFSGVANVLTF.

This clonotype has ten or more counts. The chain joins TRBV12-3 or TRBV12-4 to TRBJ1-2; D gene ambiguous. The CDR3 contains 12 residues. V gave up 6 bases and J gave up 5 bases, with 10 bases separating them. CDR3 bases: TGTGCCAGCAGACCTGAAGGGTATGGCTACACCTTC. Protein sequence: CASRPEGYGYTF.

This clonotype was seen at least ten times. V and J are TRBV20-1 and TRBJ2-5; TRBD1 aligns across 8 bases. The CDR3 has 14 residues. After removal of 5 bases from V and 4 bases from J, the junction contained 9 bases not matched to a gene. Germline V gene data show CDR1 as DFQATT and CDR2 as SNEGSKA (reference sequence). The CDR3, as DNA: TGCAGTGCTGCCGGACAGGGTAAAGGAGAGACCCAGTACTTC. It is translated as CSAAGQGKGETQYF.

This clonotype was seen many times. The V gene is TRBV28, the J gene TRBJ1-1; D might be TRBD1 (5 bases). The V gene lost 7 bases and the J gene lost 3 bases, with 12 bases spanning the gap. Germline assignment: CDR1 MDHEN and CDR2 SYDVKM. This CDR3 spans 13 amino acids. This chain's CDR3 is CASNGGADTEAFF. The CDR3 DNA follows: TGTGCCAGCAATGGGGGTGCGGACACTGAAGCTTTCTTT.

This clonotype has only a few counts. This chain connects TRBV14 to TRBJ2-4, with 9 nucleotides matching TRBD1. The germline V gene encodes CDR1 SGHDN and CDR2 FVKESK. The junction had 5 bases not matched to a gene; V was cut back by 5 bases and J by 6 bases. The CDR3 has 14 residues. The CDR3 is CASSWTGALNIQYF. The CDR3 coding sequence is TGTGCCAGCAGCTGGACAGGGGCTTTAAACATTCAGTACTTC.

The rearrangement joins TRBV6-1 to TRBJ2-7; 9 nucleotides line up with TRBD2. Germline CDR1 and CDR2: MNHNS and SASEGT. This CDR3 has 15 residues. Trimming at V came to 6 bases and at J to 3 bases, leaving 9 bases not matched to a gene. The CDR3 DNA reads TGTGCCAGCAGCAAATTAGCGGGAGCGAACTACGAGCAGTACTTC. It translates to CASSKLAGANYEQYF.

This clonotype was found many times. The chain is built from TRBV29-1 and TRBJ1-1; D ambiguous. Germline lookup yields CDR1 SQVTM and CDR2 ANQGSEA. Trimming stripped 0 bases from V and 6 bases from J, with 8 bases between. The CDR3 has 12 amino acids. The CDR3 protein is CSVEDDDPEAFF. The CDR3 DNA reads as TGCAGCGTTGAAGATGATGACCCTGAAGCTTTCTTT. Filled out from reference TRBV29-1 and TRBJ1-1, the complete variable domain reads SAVISQKPSRDICQRGTSLTIQCQVDSQVTMMFWYRQQPGQSLTLIATANQGSEATYESGFVIDKFPISRPNLTFSTLTVSNMSPEDSSIYLCSVEDDDPEAFFGQGTRLTVV.

The chain employs TRBV30 and TRBJ2-2; D unresolved. CDR3 length equals 11 residues. CDR1 and CDR2 (germline): GTSNPN, SVGIG (reference sequence). The ends were cut back, 8 bases at V and 2 bases at J, with 6 bases in the middle. The CDR3: CALRNTGELFF. The CDR3 DNA follows: TGTGCCCTTCGAAACACCGGGGAGCTGTTTTTT.

This clonotype was seen at least ten times. The chain recombines TRBV19 with TRBJ1-1, with D maybe TRBD1 (6 bases). CDR1 and CDR2 from the germline V gene are LNHDA and SQIVND (reference sequence). The ends were cut back, 7 bases at V and 3 bases at J, with 18 bases in the middle. The CDR3 is made up of 15 amino acids. CDR3 sequence: CASKGVRAQDTEAFF. In DNA form, the CDR3 reads TGTGCCAGTAAGGGGGTCCGTGCGCAGGACACTGAAGCTTTCTTT.

This clonotype was counted ten times or more. The chain carries TRBV3-1 and TRBJ1-2, with D unresolved. CDR1 and CDR2 from the germline V gene are LGHDT and YNNKEL (reference sequence). The CDR3 has 13 residues. Trimming cost V 0 bases and J 4 bases, with 6 bases left between them. The CDR3 DNA is TGTGCCAGCAGCCAAGAAGGAGTCTATGGCTACACCTTC. Translation gives CASSQEGVYGYTF.

This clonotype was picked up many times. This chain joins TRBV6-1 and TRBJ1-2; no clear D. Germline V gene data show CDR1 as MNHNS and CDR2 as SASEGT. Trimming left V 3 bases short and J 5 bases short, with 19 bases between. CDR3 length equals 16 residues. CDR3 loop: CASSDQRLPGDYGYTF. The CDR3 coding sequence is TGTGCCAGCAGTGACCAACGTCTTCCCGGAGATTATGGCTACACCTTC.

This clonotype was seen more than once but under ten times. The chain recombines TRBV11-2 with TRBJ1-3; D unclear. This CDR3 comprises 14 residues. V lost 6 bases, J lost 3 bases, and 12 bases lay in between. The germline V gene encodes CDR1 SGHAT and CDR2 FQNNGV. CDR3 in DNA: TGTGCCAGCAGGGCCATCCGGGTTGGAAACACCATATATTTT. Its protein product is CASRAIRVGNTIYF.

This clonotype was recorded at least ten times. The chain carries TRBV28 and TRBJ1-5; possibly TRBD1 for D (5 bases). V gave up 3 bases and J gave up 2 bases, with 17 bases separating them. CDR3 size: 17 residues. Germline V gene data show CDR1 as MDHEN and CDR2 as SYDVKM. CDR3 sequence: CASSFSGVRGGNQPQHF. CDR3 nucleotides: TGTGCCAGCAGTTTCTCGGGGGTGCGTGGCGGCAATCAGCCCCAGCATTTT.

Many counts were recorded for this clonotype. The chain joins TRBV5-1 to TRBJ1-1, with 9 bases aligning to TRBD1. CDR3 size: 14 residues. Germline CDR1 and CDR2: SGHRS and YFSETQ. Trimming took 4 bases from V and 5 from J; bases not matched to a gene: 6. The CDR3 nucleotides are TGCGCCAGCAGCATCGGGACAGGGAAGACTGAAGCTTTCTTT. Translating it yields CASSIGTGKTEAFF.

In this sample, this clonotype turned up a few times. With a much larger clone just one base away, this may be a read error. Since no conserved phenylalanine or tryptophan closes the CDR3, a read error is the likely cause. This chain joins TRBV2 and TRBJ1-1; D is possibly TRBD1 (5 bases). Germline V gene sequence: CDR1 SNHLY, CDR2 FYNNEI. The CDR3 is 13 amino acids. V shed 3 bases and J shed 3 bases, with 8 bases lying between them. As DNA, the CDR3 is TGTGCCAGCAGTGAGAGGGGACACACTGAAGCTTTCCTT. Translated: CASSERGHTEAFL.

The table lists this clonotype with many counts. The V and J genes are TRBV11-2 and TRBJ1-2; weak D call: TRBD1 (6 bases). The length of the CDR3 is 13 residues. The V end was cut by 5 bases, the J end by 4 bases, with 11 bases between. From germline, CDR1 is SGHAT and CDR2 FQNNGV. CDR3 protein: CASSRQVGYGYTF. CDR3 nucleotide sequence: TGTGCCAGCAGCCGACAGGTGGGCTATGGCTACACCTTC.

The chain recombines TRBV24-1 with TRBJ2-5, with D possibly being TRBD2 (5 bases). Germline assignment: CDR1 KGHDR and CDR2 SFDVKD. The CDR3 is 15 amino acids. Trimming left V 1 base short and J 2 bases short, with 10 bases between. For the CDR3, the DNA is TGTGCCACCAGTGATTTCGGGGAACATCAAGAGACCCAGTACTTC. This translates into CATSDFGEHQETQYF.

This clonotype has ten or more counts. The chain uses TRBV20-1 and TRBJ2-7; 7 positions match TRBD1. Looked up from germline, CDR1 is DFQATT and CDR2 is SNEGSKA (reference sequence). V was pared by 2 bases and J by 1 base, with 8 bases of the junction left unmatched. The CDR3 contains 15 residues. This CDR3 reads CSARQTGDLSYEQYF. The CDR3 DNA follows: TGCAGTGCTAGACAAACAGGGGACCTATCCTACGAGCAGTACTTC.

This clonotype was counted ten times or more. The rearrangement uses TRBV12-3 or TRBV12-4 and TRBJ1-1; D might be TRBD1 (6 bases). V was cut by 5 bases and J by 4 bases, with 14 bases left in between. The length of the CDR3 is 14 residues. CDR3 in DNA: TGTGCCAGCAGTCCCACAGGGAGGGGCACTGAAGCTTTCTTT. This encodes CASSPTGRGTEAFF.

This clonotype was detected ten times or more. Written as DNA, the CDR3 is TGTGCCAGCAGTGATTCCGGGACCATGAACACTGAAGCTTTCTTT. This gives the protein CASSDSGTMNTEAFF. This chain uses TRBV25-1 with TRBJ1-1; D possibly corresponds to TRBD1 (5 bases). The CDR3 spans 15 residues. V lost 3 bases and J lost 0, with 11 bases in between. From germline, CDR1 is MGHDK and CDR2 SYGVNS.

In its sample, this clonotype was seen many times. V and J are TRBV28 and TRBJ2-5; D is possibly TRBD2 (6 bases). Germline-derived CDR1 and CDR2 are MDHEN and SYDVKM. The CDR3 extends over 15 amino acids. The V end was cut by 3 bases, the J end by 2 bases, with 13 bases between. CDR3 bases: TGTGCCAGCAGTTTGAGGGGACGGGGGCAAGAGACCCAGTACTTC. Amino acid sequence: CASSLRGRGQETQYF.

The rearrangement uses TRBV6-1 and TRBJ1-1, with D hard to call. The length of the CDR3 is 15 residues. Germline V gives CDR1 MNHNS, CDR2 SASEGT. Deletions cut 8 bases from V and 0 bases from J, with 16 bases between. The CDR3 region has the DNA TGTGCCAGCTATCACCGATACCTCATGAACACTGAAGCTTTCTTT. As protein: CASYHRYLMNTEAFF.

There are many counts of this clonotype. This chain uses TRBV24-1 with TRBJ1-2; D is possibly TRBD1 (5 bases). The germline gives CDR1 KGHDR, CDR2 SFDVKD. V was shortened by 7 bases and J by 7 bases, with 12 bases between the two germline ends. CDR3 length: 12 amino acids. The CDR3 DNA follows: TGTGCCACCAGCGAAGGGGTTTCTGGCTACACCTTC. Protein: CATSEGVSGYTF.

Many counts were recorded for this clonotype. One junction end disagrees with the germline gene, perhaps due to a read error. The rearrangement links TRBV12-3 or TRBV12-4 to TRBJ2-2; 11 nucleotides align to TRBD2. CDR3 length equals 16 residues. In DNA, the CDR3 is TGCGCCAGCAGCTCAACTAGCGGGGGGAACACCGGGGAGCTGTTTTTT. It encodes CASSSTSGGNTGELFF.